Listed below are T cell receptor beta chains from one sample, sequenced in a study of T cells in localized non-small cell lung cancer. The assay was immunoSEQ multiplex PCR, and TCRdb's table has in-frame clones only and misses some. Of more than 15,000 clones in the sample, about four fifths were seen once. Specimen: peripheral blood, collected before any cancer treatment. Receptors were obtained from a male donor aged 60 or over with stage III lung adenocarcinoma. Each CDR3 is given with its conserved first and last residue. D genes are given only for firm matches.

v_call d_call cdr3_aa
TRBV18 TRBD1 CASSPDRAGEKLFF
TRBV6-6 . CASSYSGPYNEQFF
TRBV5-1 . CASGAPGLPRENYGYTF
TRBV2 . CASSGGSYGYTF
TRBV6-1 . CASIMTANYGYTF
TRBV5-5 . CASSLLRNTEAFF
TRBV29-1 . CSVDMTPYQETQYF
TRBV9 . CASSAGMPVYGYTF
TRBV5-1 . CASSFLQPTDTQYF
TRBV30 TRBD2 CAWRRLAGGSSYNEQFF
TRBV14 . CASSQNSQETQYF
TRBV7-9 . CASSLDGAPNTGELFF